A single sample is the source of the 10 T cell receptor beta chains below, sequenced in a study of blood T cell repertoires in COVID-19. Some clones are missing from TCRdb's copy, which holds only in-frame ones; the method was immunoSEQ multiplex PCR. The sample includes under 300,000 clones, around nine tenths of them seen just once. Specimen: peripheral blood. Receptors originate from a woman in her 40s who had recovered from COVID-19.

This clone was seen a single time. Written as DNA, the CDR3 is TGTGCCAGCAGAACCGGGGACACTGAAGCTTTCTTT. This encodes CASRTGDTEAFF. The chain combines TRBV6-5 with TRBJ1-1; unclear D gene. From germline, CDR1 is MNHEY and CDR2 SVGAGI. The ends were cut back, 6 bases at V and 3 bases at J, with 8 bases in the middle. The CDR3 spans 12 residues.

This chain links TRBV5-5 with TRBJ2-2, with D tentatively TRBD1 (5 bases). Germline V CDR1 and CDR2: SGHKS, YYEKEE (reference sequence). V was pared by 0 bases and J by 13 bases, with 13 bases between. The CDR3 loop spans 13 amino acids. The CDR3 nucleotides read TGTGCCAGCAGCTTGGCCCCACAGGTGGGGCTGTTTTTT. Its translation is CASSLAPQVGLFF.

The chain links TRBV2 to TRBJ1-5; the match to TRBD1 covers 10 bases. The V and J ends lost 7 bases and 8 bases, in that order; junction bases with no gene match: 8. Germline-derived CDR1 and CDR2 are SNHLY and FYNNEI. This CDR3 region has 14 residues. In DNA form, the CDR3 reads TGTGCCAGCATTGGACAGGGGGATTCGGAGCCCCAGCATTTT. Protein product: CASIGQGDSEPQHF.

The chain recombines TRBV7-2 with TRBJ1-2; 8 bases map to TRBD1. Germline CDR1 SGHTA, CDR2 FQGNSA. The J segment lost 7 bases and the V segment lost 2 bases, leaving 6 bases of the junction unmatched. The CDR3 covers 14 residues. CDR3 nucleotide sequence: TGTGCCAGCAGCTTAAGTGGGACAGGTTCTGGCTACACCTTC. It translates to CASSLSGTGSGYTF.

This clone was seen more than once but under ten times. The chain employs TRBV27 and TRBJ1-1; D is possibly TRBD1 (5 bases). The CDR3 length is 14 residues. V lost 2 bases and J lost 4, with 11 bases in between. Germline V lookup: CDR1 MNHEY, CDR2 SMNVEV (reference sequence). CDR3 sequence reads: CASSLRGEATEAFF. In DNA, the CDR3 is TGTGCCAGCAGTTTAAGGGGTGAAGCCACTGAAGCTTTCTTT.

This clone appeared a single time. The V call is TRBV19, the J call TRBJ1-2; 10 bases agree with TRBD1. V lost 6 bases and J lost 0; bases outside the gene matches: 7. Per the germline V gene, CDR1 is LNHDA and CDR2 is SQIVND (reference sequence). This CDR3 is 16 amino acids long. The CDR3 DNA is TGTGCCAGTAGCCAAGGACAGGGGGGAGCTAACTATGGCTACACCTTC. Translated, it gives CASSQGQGGANYGYTF.

V usage is TRBV5-1 and J usage is TRBJ1-2; the D is unclear. V was shortened by 2 bases and J by 3 bases, with 11 bases between the two germline ends. Germline V CDR1 and CDR2: SGHRS, YFSETQ. This CDR3 spans 14 amino acids. CDR3 residues: CASSFEGSDYGYTF. For the CDR3, the DNA is TGCGCCAGCAGCTTTGAAGGGAGCGACTATGGCTACACCTTC.

The table lists this clone with a count of one. The chain employs TRBV7-2 and TRBJ2-3, with a possible D match to TRBD2 (6 bases). CDR1 is SGHTA, CDR2 FQGNSA, per germline. V was trimmed by 5 bases and J by 5 bases, leaving 14 bases between them. The CDR3 consists of 14 residues. CDR3: CASSPGLLEDTQYF. The CDR3 DNA follows: TGTGCCAGCAGCCCGGGACTTCTTGAAGATACGCAGTATTTT.

In this sample, this clone turned up once. This chain joins TRBV19 and TRBJ2-1; 8 bases are shared with TRBD2. CDR1 and CDR2 (germline): LNHDA, SQIVND (reference sequence). This CDR3 region has 16 residues. V lost 6 bases, J lost 6 bases, and 13 bases stayed unmatched. The CDR3 region is CASSLGSGRIGNEQFF. The CDR3 nucleotides are TGTGCCAGTAGCCTAGGCAGCGGGAGAATCGGCAATGAGCAGTTCTTC.

The chain joins TRBV5-4 to TRBJ1-5; D unclear. The CDR3 has 15 amino acids. The ends were cut back, 0 bases at V and 1 base at J, with 8 bases in the middle. Germline V gene sequence: CDR1 SGHNT, CDR2 YYREEE (reference sequence). CDR3 bases: TGTGCCAGCAGCTTGGGCGGGGTGAGCAATCAGCCCCAGCATTTT. This gives the protein CASSLGGVSNQPQHF.